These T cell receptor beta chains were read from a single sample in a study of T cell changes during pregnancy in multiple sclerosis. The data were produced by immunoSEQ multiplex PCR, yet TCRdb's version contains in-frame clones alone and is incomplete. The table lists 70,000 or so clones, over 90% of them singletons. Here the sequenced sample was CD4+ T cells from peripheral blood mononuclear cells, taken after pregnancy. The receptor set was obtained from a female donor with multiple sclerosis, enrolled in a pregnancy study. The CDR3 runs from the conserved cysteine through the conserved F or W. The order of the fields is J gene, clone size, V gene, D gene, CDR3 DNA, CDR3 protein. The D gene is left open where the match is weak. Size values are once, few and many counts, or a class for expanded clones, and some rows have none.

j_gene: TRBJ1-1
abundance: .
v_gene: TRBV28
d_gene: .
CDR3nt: TGTGCCAGCAGTCCTAGTGGTACCTCTTTCGCAGCTTTCTTT
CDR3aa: CASSPSGTSFAAFF

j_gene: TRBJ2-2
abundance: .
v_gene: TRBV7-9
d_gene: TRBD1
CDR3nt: TGTGCCAGCAGCTTCCCGGGACAGGGGACCGGGGAGCTGTTTTTT
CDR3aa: CASSFPGQGTGELFF

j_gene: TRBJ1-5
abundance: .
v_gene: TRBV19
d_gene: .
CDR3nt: TGTGCCAGTAGGGACGACAGGAGTAGCAATCAGCCCCAGCATTTT
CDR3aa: CASRDDRSSNQPQHF

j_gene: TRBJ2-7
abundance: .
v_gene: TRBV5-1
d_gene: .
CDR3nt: TGCGCCAGCAGCTTGTCGGGGGGCGACGAGCAGTACTTC
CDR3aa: CASSLSGGDEQYF

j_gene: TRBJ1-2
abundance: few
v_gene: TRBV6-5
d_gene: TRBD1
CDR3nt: TGTGCCAGCAGTTTAGGACAGGGGACCCTCTATGGCTACACCTTC
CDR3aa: CASSLGQGTLYGYTF

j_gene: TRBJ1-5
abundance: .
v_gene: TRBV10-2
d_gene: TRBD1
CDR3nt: TGCGCCAGCAGTCGCGGGACAGGCCCCCAGCCCCAGCATTTT
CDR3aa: CASSRGTGPQPQHF

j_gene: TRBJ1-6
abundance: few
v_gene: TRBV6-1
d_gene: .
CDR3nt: TGTGCCAGCACTGTCAAGAGCTCCTATAATTCACCCCTCCACTTT
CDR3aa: CASTVKSSYNSPLHF

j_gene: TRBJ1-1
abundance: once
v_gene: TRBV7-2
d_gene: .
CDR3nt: TGTGCCAGCAGCGCCAGGGGAATGGACACTGAAGCTTTCTTT
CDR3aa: CASSARGMDTEAFF

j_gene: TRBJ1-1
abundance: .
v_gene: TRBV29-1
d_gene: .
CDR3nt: TGCAGCGCCTTTCCTCAGGGCACGAACACTGAAGCTTTCTTT
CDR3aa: CSAFPQGTNTEAFF

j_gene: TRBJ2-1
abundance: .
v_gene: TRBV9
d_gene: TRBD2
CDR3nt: TGTGCCAGCAGCGACCGACGGGGCGGGGGCTACAATGAGCAGTTCTTC
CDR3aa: CASSDRRGGGYNEQFF

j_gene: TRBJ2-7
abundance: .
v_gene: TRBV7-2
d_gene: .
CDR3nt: TGTGCCAGCAGCTTAGAGGGGGGGCGATACGAGCAGTACTTC
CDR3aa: CASSLEGGRYEQYF

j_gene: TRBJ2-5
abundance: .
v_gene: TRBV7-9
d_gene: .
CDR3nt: TGTGCCAGCAGCTCACAGGGGGGGGTGGAGACCCAGTACTTC
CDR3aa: CASSSQGGVETQYF

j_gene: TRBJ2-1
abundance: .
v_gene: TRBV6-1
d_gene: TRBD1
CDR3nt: TGTGCCAGCAGACAGGGGCGAAACTCCTACAATGAGCAGTTCTTC
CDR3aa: CASRQGRNSYNEQFF

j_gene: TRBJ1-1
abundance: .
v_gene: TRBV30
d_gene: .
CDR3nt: TGTGCCTGGAGTGGTTCAGGGAACACTGAAGCTTTCTTT
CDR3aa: CAWSGSGNTEAFF

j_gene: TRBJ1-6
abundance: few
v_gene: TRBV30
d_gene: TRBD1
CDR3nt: TGTGCCTGGAGTCCGGCCGGACAGGGAAATTCACCCCTCCACTTT
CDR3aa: CAWSPAGQGNSPLHF

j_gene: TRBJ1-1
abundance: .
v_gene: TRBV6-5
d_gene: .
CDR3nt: TGTGCCAGCAGTTACTTCGGCAGGGAGAACACTGAAGCTTTCTTT
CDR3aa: CASSYFGRENTEAFF

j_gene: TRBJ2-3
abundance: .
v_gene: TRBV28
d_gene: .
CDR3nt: TGTGCCAGCAGTTTACCGCAGAATCCAGATACGCAGTATTTT
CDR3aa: CASSLPQNPDTQYF

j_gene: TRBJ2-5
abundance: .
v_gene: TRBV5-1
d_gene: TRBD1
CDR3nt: TGCGCCAGCAGCCGGACAGGGGGCGCCGAGACCCAGTACTTC
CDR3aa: CASSRTGGAETQYF

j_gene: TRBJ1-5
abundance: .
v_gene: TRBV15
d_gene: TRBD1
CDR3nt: TGTGCCACCAGCGGTGGACAGGGCCCTCTCAATCAGCCCCAGCATTTT
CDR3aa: CATSGGQGPLNQPQHF

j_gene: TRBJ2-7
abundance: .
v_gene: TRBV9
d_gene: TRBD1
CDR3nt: TGTGCCAGCAGCGTAGCGACAGGGACCTACTACGAGCAGTACTTC
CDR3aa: CASSVATGTYYEQYF

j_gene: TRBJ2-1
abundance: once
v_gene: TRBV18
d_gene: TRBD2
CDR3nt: TGTGCCAGTGGGGGACTAGCGGGAGGACTCGGACTCAATGAGCAGTTCTTC
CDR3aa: CASGGLAGGLGLNEQFF

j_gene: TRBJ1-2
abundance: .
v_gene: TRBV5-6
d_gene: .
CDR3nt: TGTGCCAGCAGAGACGGAGCCTATGGCTACACCTTC
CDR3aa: CASRDGAYGYTF

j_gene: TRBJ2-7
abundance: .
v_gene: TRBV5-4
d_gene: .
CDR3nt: TGTGCCAGCAGCCTGCAGCGGAGGGATTCCGAGCAGTACTTC
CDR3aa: CASSLQRRDSEQYF

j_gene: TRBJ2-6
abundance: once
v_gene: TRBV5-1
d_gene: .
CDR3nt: TGCGCCAGCAGCCCCCAGACAGTGTTTAGGTATGGGGCCAACGTCCTGACTTTC
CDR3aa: CASSPQTVFRYGANVLTF

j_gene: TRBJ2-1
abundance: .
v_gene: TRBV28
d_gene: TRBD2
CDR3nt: TGTGCCAGCAGTTTAGGACTAGCGGGATACAATGAGCAGTTCTTC
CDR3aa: CASSLGLAGYNEQFF

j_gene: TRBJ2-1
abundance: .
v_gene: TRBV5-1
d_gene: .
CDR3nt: TGCGCCAGCAGCTTGGGGGGGGTAATCTCCTACAATGAGCAGTTCTTC
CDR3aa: CASSLGGVISYNEQFF

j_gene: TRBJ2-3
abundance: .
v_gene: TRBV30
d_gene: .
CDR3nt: TGTGCCTGGAGCCCTACCCCGGGACACGGTGCAAATTTT
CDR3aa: CAWSPTPGHGANF

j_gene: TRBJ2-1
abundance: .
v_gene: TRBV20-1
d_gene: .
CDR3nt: TGCAGTGCTAGGAGAGACAATGAGCAGTTCTTC
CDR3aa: CSARRDNEQFF

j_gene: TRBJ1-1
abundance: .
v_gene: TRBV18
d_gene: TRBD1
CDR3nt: TGTGCCAGCTCGGGACAGGGTGCAGACACTGAAGCTTTCTTT
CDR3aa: CASSGQGADTEAFF

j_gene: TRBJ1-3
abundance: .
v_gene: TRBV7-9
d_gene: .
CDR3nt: TGTGCCAGCAGCTCCTTCGGGGACTCTGGAAACACCATATATTTT
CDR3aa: CASSSFGDSGNTIYF

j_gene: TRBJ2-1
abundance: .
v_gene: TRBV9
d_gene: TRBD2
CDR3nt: TGTGCCAGCAGCGTAGCTACTAGCGGGGTCCAGAATGAGCAGTTCTTC
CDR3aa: CASSVATSGVQNEQFF

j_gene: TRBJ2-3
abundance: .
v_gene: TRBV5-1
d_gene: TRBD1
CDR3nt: TGCGCCAGCAGCCCATGGACAGGGGCAGTCACAGATACGCAGTATTTT
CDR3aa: CASSPWTGAVTDTQYF

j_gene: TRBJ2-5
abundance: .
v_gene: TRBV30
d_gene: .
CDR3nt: TGTGCCTGGGCCTACGACAGCAAAGAGACCCAGTACTTC
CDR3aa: CAWAYDSKETQYF

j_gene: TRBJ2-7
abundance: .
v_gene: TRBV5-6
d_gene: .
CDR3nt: TGTGCCAGCAGCTTTCAGTACGAGCAGTACTTC
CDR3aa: CASSFQYEQYF

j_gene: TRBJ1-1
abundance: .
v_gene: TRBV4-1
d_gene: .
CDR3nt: TGCGCCAGCAGCCAAGAAATCGGGGGTGGAACTGAAGCTTTCTTT
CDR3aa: CASSQEIGGGTEAFF

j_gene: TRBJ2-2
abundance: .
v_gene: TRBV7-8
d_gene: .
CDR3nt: TGTGCCAGCAGCCAACGAGGGGGAGTTGGCGGGAGGAACACCGGGGAGCTGTTTTTT
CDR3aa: CASSQRGGVGGRNTGELFF

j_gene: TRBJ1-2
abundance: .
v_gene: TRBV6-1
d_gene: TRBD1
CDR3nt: TGTGCCAGCAGTCCCAGACAGGGAGACTATGGCTACACCTTC
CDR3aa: CASSPRQGDYGYTF